The 9 T cell receptor beta chains given below trace back to one sample, sequenced in a study of cytomegalovirus exposure and HLA in healthy donors. Method: immunoSEQ multiplex PCR; TCRdb's copy keeps in-frame clones and lacks some. The data contain 140,000 to 150,000 clones, around 93% of them singletons. Sequencing input: PBMCs. The source of these receptors is a young man in good health and CMV-seropositive.

This chain connects TRBV4-1 to TRBJ1-5, with D uncertain. The V and J ends lost 4 bases and 2 bases respectively, with 15 bases between them. This CDR3 has 16 residues. Per the germline V gene, CDR1 is MGHRA and CDR2 is YSYEKL. This chain's CDR3 is CASSPASNQGNQPQHF. In DNA form, the CDR3 reads TGCGCCAGCAGCCCCGCTTCGAACCAGGGCAATCAGCCCCAGCATTTT.

V is TRBV5-6 and J is TRBJ2-7, with D unclear. CDR1 is SGHDT and CDR2 is YYEEEE in the germline V gene. V was clipped by 0 bases and J by 1 base, with 5 bases between them. The CDR3 sequence is 13 residues long. The CDR3 loop reads CASSLGRSYEQYF. In nucleotides, the CDR3 is TGTGCCAGCAGCTTGGGCAGGTCCTACGAGCAGTACTTC.

This chain connects TRBV7-6 to TRBJ2-2; TRBD1 matches 11 bases. CDR1 is SGHVS, CDR2 FNYEAQ, per germline. The CDR3 loop spans 14 amino acids. V was clipped by 1 base and J by 9 bases; unmatched bases: 1. The CDR3 protein is CASSLGTGGWELFF. In nucleotides, the CDR3 is TGTGCCAGCAGCTTAGGGACAGGGGGCTGGGAGCTGTTTTTT.

CDR3 sequence: CASSLGGGEQYF. The CDR3 DNA follows: TGTGCCAGCAGCTTAGGGGGAGGCGAGCAGTACTTC. This rearrangement joins TRBV7-9 to TRBJ2-7; weak D call: TRBD2 (6 bases). Germline V lookup: CDR1 SEHNR, CDR2 FQNEAQ (reference sequence). Trimming stripped 1 base from V and 6 bases from J, with 7 bases between. The CDR3 has 12 amino acids.

This clone was counted a single time. The chain recombines TRBV5-4 with TRBJ2-1; tentatively, D is TRBD2 (7 bases). V was clipped by 4 bases and J by 6 bases, with 14 bases between them. Germline CDR1 reads SGHNT; CDR2 reads YYREEE (reference sequence). The CDR3 runs 14 residues. The CDR3 region is CASSPGEGGNEQFF. As DNA, the CDR3 is TGTGCCAGCAGCCCCGGGGAGGGGGGCAATGAGCAGTTCTTC.

The chain uses TRBV7-2 and TRBJ2-7; D might be TRBD2 (6 bases). The germline gives CDR1 SGHTA, CDR2 FQGNSA. CDR3 length: 12 residues. Trimming took 6 bases from V and 5 from J, leaving 11 bases between them. The CDR3 loop is CASRRDSDEQYF. CDR3 coding DNA: TGTGCCAGCAGGCGGGATTCGGACGAGCAGTACTTC.

The J gene is TRBJ1-2, the V gene TRBV2, with D perhaps matching TRBD1 (6 bases). The V gene lost 1 base and the J gene lost 2 bases, with 11 bases spanning the gap. Germline CDR1 SNHLY, CDR2 FYNNEI. The CDR3 is 15 residues long. The CDR3 DNA is TGTGCCAGCAGTGAAGACAGGGAACTAAACTATGGCTACACCTTC. This encodes CASSEDRELNYGYTF.

This chain joins TRBV18 and TRBJ1-2, with 7 bases identical to TRBD1. Germline CDR1 KGHSH, CDR2 LQKENI. J lost 12 bases, V lost 3 bases, and 10 bases had no gene match. The length of the CDR3 is 13 residues. CDR3 in amino acids: CASSPATGPFHTF. The DNA of the CDR3 is TGTGCCAGCTCACCCGCGACAGGGCCCTTCCACACCTTC.

The chain's CDR3 is CASNPKTDTEAFF. CDR3 coding DNA: TGTGCCAGCAACCCAAAAACGGACACTGAAGCTTTCTTT. V is TRBV11-2 and J is TRBJ1-1; D not resolved. Germline CDR1 and CDR2: SGHAT and FQNNGV. This CDR3 contains 13 residues. Trimming removed 7 bases at V and 3 bases at J, with 12 bases between. The full variable domain, its missing parts supplied by reference TRBV11-2 and TRBJ1-1, is EAGVAQSPRYKIIEKRQSVAFWCNPISGHATLYWYQQILGQGPKLLIQFQNNGVVDDSQLPKDRFSAERLKGVDSTLKIQPAKLEDSAVYLCASNPKTDTEAFFGQGTRLTVV.